A selection of T cell receptor beta chains follows, all from one sample in a study of cytomegalovirus exposure and HLA in healthy donors. Some clones are missing from TCRdb's copy, which holds only in-frame ones; the method was immunoSEQ multiplex PCR. The sample contains around 120,000 clones, around 70% of which appear only once. Sequences were obtained from PBMCs. The source of these receptors is a young man in good health and CMV-seropositive. Both conserved end residues are part of each CDR3. The D gene is left open where the match is weak. The size entry is marked missing in some rows and otherwise reads once, few, many or a size class.

D gene,V gene,clone size,J gene,CDR3 DNA,CDR3 protein
TRBD1,TRBV6-5,NA,TRBJ2-7,TGTGCCACCAACAGGGGGCATTCTCTGTACGAGCAGTACTTC,CATNRGHSLYEQYF
NA,TRBV5-1,NA,TRBJ2-2,TGCGCCAGCAGCTTGGCCGGTAGGGGCCCGGCCGGGGAGCTGTTTTTT,CASSLAGRGPAGELFF
NA,TRBV7-8,NA,TRBJ2-5,TGTGCCAGCAGCTTAGCGCGAGAGACCCAGTACTTC,CASSLARETQYF
TRBD2,TRBV5-1,NA,TRBJ2-1,TGCGCCAGCAGCTTGGCCCTAGCGGGGTCCTACAATGAGCAGTTCTTC,CASSLALAGSYNEQFF
NA,TRBV4-3,NA,TRBJ1-2,TGCGCCAGCAGCCAGGGGGAGGACACCAACTATGGCTACACCTTC,CASSQGEDTNYGYTF
NA,TRBV7-9,NA,TRBJ1-1,TGTTCCAGCAGCTTCCAGAGGGCTGAAGCTTTCTTT,CSSSFQRAEAFF
NA,TRBV4-3,NA,TRBJ1-1,TGCGCCAGCAGCCAAGAATTTATCAGGTCGAACACTGAAGCTTTCTTT,CASSQEFIRSNTEAFF
NA,TRBV18,NA,TRBJ2-1,TGTGCCAGCTCACCGAGGGAAGGAAACTCCTACAATGAGCAGTTCTTC,CASSPREGNSYNEQFF
NA,TRBV27,NA,TRBJ1-6,TGTGCCAGCAGCATACGGGGTTTTAAGAATTCACCCCTCCACTTT,CASSIRGFKNSPLHF
NA,TRBV7-9,NA,TRBJ2-3,TGTGCCAGCAGCGCGGGTGTTGGCACAGATACGCAGTATTTT,CASSAGVGTDTQYF
TRBD2,TRBV5-4,few,TRBJ2-2,TGTGCCAGCAGCTTGAGGTCTAGCGGCAACACCGGGGAGCTGTTTTTT,CASSLRSSGNTGELFF
TRBD1,TRBV7-2,NA,TRBJ1-2,TGTGCCAGCATCCGAGCCGGGACAGGGCGTGGCTACACCTTC,CASIRAGTGRGYTF
TRBD2,TRBV5-1,NA,TRBJ2-1,TGCGCCAGCAGCCATCTCAGCGGGAGGGCATCGGAAAATGAGCAGTTCTTC,CASSHLSGRASENEQFF
TRBD1,TRBV5-1,NA,TRBJ2-7,TGCGCCAGCAGCTTGGTGAGGGACAGCGACTCCTACGAGCAGTACTTC,CASSLVRDSDSYEQYF
NA,TRBV5-1,few,TRBJ1-1,TGCGCCAGCAGCCTGGATGGAGGGTGGAACACTGAAGCTTTCTTT,CASSLDGGWNTEAFF
NA,TRBV7-9,NA,TRBJ1-1,TGTTCCAGCAGCAACCCGGGTATGACGGGTGAAGCTTTCTTT,CSSSNPGMTGEAFF
TRBD2,TRBV5-4,few,TRBJ2-1,TGTGCCAGCAGCTTGGAAGCGGGAGGGCCGAAGGATGAGCAGTTCTTC,CASSLEAGGPKDEQFF
NA,TRBV28,NA,TRBJ1-4,TGTGCCAGCAGTCTCCGGACGGGAGGGAATGAAAAACTGTTTTTT,CASSLRTGGNEKLFF
NA,TRBV5-1,once,TRBJ2-7,TGCGCCAGCAGCTTGGCCGCTTCCTACGAGCAGTACTTC,CASSLAASYEQYF
TRBD2,TRBV10-3,NA,TRBJ2-1,TGTGCCATCAGTTCGGGGGCGGGAGGATCCTACAATGAGCAGTTCTTC,CAISSGAGGSYNEQFF
TRBD2,TRBV6-5,NA,TRBJ2-7,TGTGCCAGCAGTTACAGGCGGGAGACCTACGAGCAGTACTTC,CASSYRRETYEQYF
NA,TRBV5-4,NA,TRBJ1-4,TGTGCCAGCAGCTTACAGGGACGAGAAAAACTGTTTTTT,CASSLQGREKLFF
NA,TRBV7-2,few,TRBJ2-3,TGTGCCAGCAGCTTAGCGCCAGGTAGCACAGATACGCAGTATTTT,CASSLAPGSTDTQYF
TRBD1,TRBV4-2,NA,TRBJ2-7,TGTGCCAGCAGCCCGTCAGGGGGAACCTACGAGCAGTACTTC,CASSPSGGTYEQYF
NA,TRBV5-6,few,TRBJ2-5,TGTGCCAGCAGCCCGGGTCCAGATCAAGAGACCCAGTACTTC,CASSPGPDQETQYF
NA,TRBV7-9,once,TRBJ2-2,TGTGCCAGCAGTTATACCGGGGAGCTGTTTTTT,CASSYTGELFF
TRBD2,TRBV29-1,NA,TRBJ2-5,TGCAGCGTTGAAGATCGCGGGGGGGGACGGTTTCGAGAGACCCAGTACTTC,CSVEDRGGGRFRETQYF
TRBD2,TRBV5-1,NA,TRBJ2-7,TGCGCCAGCAGCAAATCCGGGACTAGCGGCCTCGAGCAGTACTTC,CASSKSGTSGLEQYF
NA,TRBV27,NA,TRBJ2-7,TGTGCCAGCAGTTTAGGAGGGAGTACCTACGAGCAGTACTTC,CASSLGGSTYEQYF
NA,TRBV25-1,NA,TRBJ1-1,TGTGCCAGCAGTGCCCGGCAGGGGATGAACACTGAAGCTTTCTTT,CASSARQGMNTEAFF
TRBD1,TRBV7-3,NA,TRBJ1-1,TGTGCCAGCAGCCCCGGGACAGCTTTTAATGAAGCTTTCTTT,CASSPGTAFNEAFF
TRBD2,TRBV6-4,few,TRBJ2-3,TGTGCCAGCAGTGACGGACTAGCGGGAGAAAAAGATACGCAGTATTTT,CASSDGLAGEKDTQYF
NA,TRBV7-6,NA,TRBJ2-7,TGTGCCAGCAGCCCCCAGGGGGGTCGCAACGAGCAGTACTTC,CASSPQGGRNEQYF
NA,TRBV5-1,NA,TRBJ1-2,TGCGCCAGCAGCTTGGAGGGGTCTAACTATGGCTACACCTTC,CASSLEGSNYGYTF
NA,TRBV7-3,once,TRBJ2-3,TGTGCCAGCAGCTTAACGGGCAGGGCCACAGATACGCAGTATTTT,CASSLTGRATDTQYF
NA,TRBV19,few,TRBJ1-5,TGTGCCAGTAGTATAGTTTCAGTATATAGCAATCAGCCCCAGCATTTT,CASSIVSVYSNQPQHF
NA,TRBV6-5,NA,TRBJ2-7,TGTGCCAGCGGCTACCCGGGGACCTACGAGCAGTACTTC,CASGYPGTYEQYF
NA,TRBV4-2,NA,TRBJ1-5,TGTGCCAGCAGCCTAAGAGGCGGGGAAAATCAGCCCCAGCATTTT,CASSLRGGENQPQHF
NA,TRBV19,NA,TRBJ1-4,TGTGCCAGTAGTATAGTGGTTTATGCAGGACCGACAGAGGAAAAACTGTTTTTT,CASSIVVYAGPTEEKLFF
NA,TRBV29-1,NA,TRBJ2-5,TGCAGCGTTGAAAGCACAGCACAAGAGACCCAGTACTTC,CSVESTAQETQYF
NA,TRBV5-1,NA,TRBJ2-5,TGCGCCAGCAGCTTGCTACAGAGCCAAGAGACCCAGTACTTC,CASSLLQSQETQYF
TRBD2,TRBV9,NA,TRBJ2-2,TGTGCCAGCAGCGTCTTTAGCGGGATGAACACCGGGGAGCTGTTTTTT,CASSVFSGMNTGELFF
NA,TRBV11-2,few,TRBJ1-1,TGTGCCAGCAGCTTAGATTGGCTCACTGAAGCTTTCTTT,CASSLDWLTEAFF
NA,TRBV4-1,NA,TRBJ2-7,TGCGCCAGCAGCCAAGATCCGGCGGGACTGTTTGTGCTGGAGCAGTACTTC,CASSQDPAGLFVLEQYF
TRBD2,TRBV9,NA,TRBJ2-1,TGTGCCAGCAGCGTAGCTACGACTAGCGGGAGACTTTACAATGAGCAGTTCTTC,CASSVATTSGRLYNEQFF
TRBD1,TRBV7-3,NA,TRBJ2-5,TGTGCCAGCAGCTTACCTACAGGGGGGAAAGAGACCCAGTACTTC,CASSLPTGGKETQYF
TRBD2,TRBV5-6,NA,TRBJ2-3,TGTGCCAGCAGCTTTATAGCGGGAGTGGCAACAGATACGCAGTATTTT,CASSFIAGVATDTQYF